The 30 T cell receptor beta chains below were found in one sample sequenced in a study of vaccination effects on CD4 cells after COVID-19. Antigens for these TCRs are unknown. Repertoires were generated with immunoSEQ multiplex PCR, while TCRdb's copy carries only in-frame clones and drops some. The data hold about 69,000 clones, with about 80% observed a single time. Sequencing followed a ViraFEST assay step that expanded antigen-specific CD4+ T cells with viral peptide pools. Upon completion of around eleven days in culture, CD4+ T cells were isolated. The cohort was immunized with two doses of either the BNT162b2 or mRNA-1273 vaccine. The sequencing here drew on CD4+ T cells from PBMCs cultured with HCoV-OC43 spike peptides, taken after COVID-19 vaccination. Subset specified: HCoV-OC43 spike overlapping peptide pool stimulation. All receptors derive from a human donor who received a COVID-19 vaccine.

The chain links TRBV7-3 to TRBJ2-3, with 8 bases matching TRBD2. This CDR3 contains 15 residues. Trimming took 6 bases from V and 0 from J; bases not matched to a gene: 5. Germline lookup yields CDR1 SGHTA and CDR2 FQGTGA. In DNA form, the CDR3 reads TGTGCCAGCAGACCTAGCGGGTCTAGCACAGATACGCAGTATTTT. This translates into CASRPSGSSTDTQYF.

This chain uses TRBV6-6 with TRBJ1-2; D ambiguous. The CDR3 length is 14 residues. Germline assignment: CDR1 MNHNY and CDR2 SVGAGI (reference sequence). The germline V and J ends were trimmed by 4 bases and 7 bases, with 16 bases remaining between them. The CDR3 DNA follows: TGTGCCAGCAGTTCCGAAGACATATCACCTGGCTACACCTTC. It encodes CASSSEDISPGYTF.

The chain has TRBV19 and TRBJ2-3; 10 bases map to TRBD1. Trimming removed 5 bases from V and 2 bases from J; junction bases left unmatched: 10. Germline V CDR1 and CDR2: LNHDA, SQIVND (reference sequence). The CDR3 length is 17 residues. The CDR3 nucleotides are TGTGCCAGTAGTTCTCTGGGGACAGGGGAAATCACAGATACGCAGTATTTT. Protein: CASSSLGTGEITDTQYF.

The V call is TRBV7-9, the J call TRBJ2-6; TRBD2 is a possible D gene (7 bases). The CDR3 spans 14 residues. Trimming pared 0 bases from V and 8 bases from J, leaving 8 bases between. Per germline, CDR1 SEHNR and CDR2 FQNEAQ (reference sequence). CDR3 region: CASSLAGGPNVLTF. DNA for the CDR3: TGTGCCAGCAGCTTAGCCGGGGGGCCCAACGTCCTGACTTTC.

The count of this clone is one. The rearrangement joins TRBV19 to TRBJ2-4, with 9 bases lining up with TRBD2. The V segment lost 7 bases and the J segment 4 bases; nucleotides outside the gene matches: 17. Germline CDR1 reads LNHDA; CDR2 reads SQIVND (reference sequence). The CDR3 is 18 residues long. The CDR3 DNA follows: TGTGCCAGTAATAGTCGGGCCGGCGGGGGGGTGACTAAAAACATTCAGTACTTC. Translation gives CASNSRAGGGVTKNIQYF.

The CDR3 loop reads CASSLALTDNEQFF. CDR3 nucleotide sequence: TGCGCCAGCAGCTTGGCCCTGACAGACAATGAGCAGTTCTTC. The chain recombines TRBV5-1 with TRBJ2-1; a weak D match, TRBD1 (5 bases). Germline V gene sequence: CDR1 SGHRS, CDR2 YFSETQ. This CDR3 is 14 amino acids long. V dropped 0 bases and J dropped 5 bases, with 9 bases sitting between them.

The genes are TRBV19 and TRBJ2-2, with D possibly being TRBD1 (6 bases). Trimming removed 7 bases at V and 4 bases at J, with 16 bases between. This CDR3 region has 15 residues. Germline values: CDR1 LNHDA, CDR2 SQIVND (reference sequence). Written as DNA, the CDR3 is TGTGCCAGTACCGGGGTCAGGGGAATCACCGGGGAGCTGTTTTTT. Protein sequence: CASTGVRGITGELFF.

This chain joins TRBV6-5 and TRBJ2-3; 8 bases map to TRBD2. In germline, CDR1 is MNHEY, CDR2 SVGAGI. Trimming removed 7 bases from V and 7 bases from J; junction bases left unmatched: 10. CDR3 length equals 14 residues. In DNA, the CDR3 is TGTGCCAGCAACGCCGGGACTAGAGGGTATACGCAGTATTTT. Protein product: CASNAGTRGYTQYF.

The V call is TRBV5-1, the J call TRBJ1-1, with 10 bases lining up with TRBD1. V gave up 4 bases and J gave up 5 bases; unmatched junction bases: 8. This CDR3 has 15 amino acids. Looked up from germline, CDR1 is SGHRS and CDR2 is YFSETQ. Here the CDR3 reads CASSPRDRGGTEAFF. CDR3 coding DNA: TGCGCCAGCAGCCCCCGGGACAGGGGAGGGACTGAAGCTTTCTTT.

The rearrangement links TRBV3-1 (or the pseudogene TRBV3-2) to TRBJ1-2, with D possibly matching TRBD1 (5 bases). The V gene lost 1 base and the J gene lost 6 bases, with 12 bases spanning the gap. Germline-derived CDR1 and CDR2 are LGHDT and YNNKEL (reference sequence). This CDR3 region has 14 residues. In nucleotides, the CDR3 is TGTGCCAGCAGCCAAGCCGCAGGGCCGAATGGCTACACCTTC. It specifies CASSQAAGPNGYTF.

This clone was found once. The gene calls are TRBV19 and TRBJ2-2; D is possibly TRBD2 (7 bases). With 6 bases removed from V and 2 bases from J, the gap between germline ends came to 13 bases. This CDR3 has 15 amino acids. Germline V gives CDR1 LNHDA, CDR2 SQIVND (reference sequence). The CDR3 loop is CASRRGGINTGELFF. The CDR3 DNA follows: TGTGCCAGTAGGAGGGGGGGGATTAACACCGGGGAGCTGTTTTTT.

The J gene is TRBJ1-6, the V gene TRBV3-1 (or the pseudogene TRBV3-2); possibly TRBD1 for D (6 bases). The germline V gene has CDR1 LGHDT and CDR2 YNNKEL (reference sequence). Trimming cost V 8 bases and J 0 bases, with 23 bases left between them. The CDR3 has 19 amino acids. CDR3 protein: CASVHAKLIQGSYNSPLHF. In nucleotides, the CDR3 is TGTGCCAGCGTCCACGCGAAATTGATACAGGGCTCCTATAATTCACCCCTCCACTTT.

This chain joins TRBV6-1 and TRBJ1-1; no clear D gene. With 1 base removed from V and 4 bases from J, the gap between germline ends came to 10 bases. CDR1 MNHNS and CDR2 SASEGT come from the germline V gene. The CDR3 contains 14 residues. The CDR3 here is CASSEGLRGTEAFF. The CDR3 DNA reads as TGTGCCAGCAGTGAAGGCCTTAGAGGCACTGAAGCTTTCTTT.

The V call is TRBV2, the J call TRBJ1-5; D is possibly TRBD1 (6 bases). Germline CDR1 and CDR2: SNHLY and FYNNEI. This CDR3 comprises 13 residues. V dropped 4 bases and J dropped 3 bases, with 7 bases sitting between them. CDR3: CASSGQVNQPQHF. CDR3 nucleotide sequence: TGTGCCAGCAGTGGACAGGTCAATCAGCCCCAGCATTTT.

The V gene is TRBV2, the J gene TRBJ1-2; D is uncertain. Germline-derived CDR1 and CDR2 are SNHLY and FYNNEI. V dropped 3 bases and J dropped 8 bases, with 13 bases sitting between them. The CDR3 spans 13 residues. The CDR3 sequence is CASSDRRDGGYTF. CDR3 DNA sequence: TGTGCCAGCAGTGACCGTCGAGACGGCGGCTACACCTTC.

The rearrangement uses TRBV6-5 and TRBJ2-2, with TRBD1 matching over 7 bases. Per the germline V gene, CDR1 is MNHEY and CDR2 is SVGAGI. The V segment lost 10 bases and the J segment 2 bases; nucleotides outside the gene matches: 4. The CDR3 has 13 residues. The CDR3 region is CATDRENTGELFF. As DNA, the CDR3 is TGTGCCACCGACAGGGAAAACACCGGGGAGCTGTTTTTT.

This chain connects TRBV9 to TRBJ2-3, with a weak D call TRBD2 (7 bases). Germline V lookup: CDR1 SGDLS, CDR2 YYNGEE. This CDR3 is 17 amino acids long. V dropped 1 base and J dropped 6 bases, with 21 bases sitting between them. The CDR3 bases are TGTGCCAGCAGCGTACGGTGGTCGGGGGGCGCAGGGGATACGCAGTATTTT. Protein product: CASSVRWSGGAGDTQYF. Looking up the rest from reference TRBV9 and TRBJ2-3 gives the full variable domain: DSGVTQTPKHLITATGQRVTLRCSPRSGDLSVYWYQQSLDQGLQFLIQYYNGEERAKGNILERFSAQQFPDLHSELNLSSLELGDSALYFCASSVRWSGGAGDTQYFGPGTRLTVL.

The V gene is TRBV10-3, the J gene TRBJ2-7; 14 bases line up with TRBD2. The CDR3 is 15 amino acids. Germline V gene data show CDR1 as ENHRY and CDR2 as SYGVKD. The trim removed 4 bases at V and 4 bases at J, leaving 3 bases unmatched. CDR3: CAISAGLAGGYEQYV. CDR3 DNA sequence: TGTGCCATCAGTGCCGGACTAGCGGGGGGATACGAGCAGTACGTC.

CDR3 DNA sequence: TGTGCCAGCAGCCCAGGGGGCGCCGGGGAGACCCAGTACTTC. This encodes CASSPGGAGETQYF. This sequence joins TRBV7-3 and TRBJ2-5; TRBD1 agrees at 8 bases. The CDR3 has 14 residues. Germline assignment: CDR1 SGHTA and CDR2 FQGTGA. V lost 5 bases, J lost 5 bases, and 7 bases stayed unmatched.

The chain couples TRBV20-1 to TRBJ1-4; D is perhaps TRBD1 (5 bases). CDR1 is DFQATT and CDR2 is SNEGSKA in the germline V gene (reference sequence). Between the trimmed V and J ends, which lost 3 bases and 5 bases, there was a span of 10 bases. CDR3 size: 13 residues. The CDR3 DNA sequence: TGCAGTGCTAGTAAGGGGCTCAATGAAAAACTGTTTTTT. Translating it yields CSASKGLNEKLFF.

V and J are TRBV9 and TRBJ1-6; D uncertain. CDR1 SGDLS and CDR2 YYNGEE come from the germline V gene. This CDR3 contains 15 residues. V lost 3 bases to trimming and J lost 4 bases, with 11 bases between them. CDR3 nucleotides: TGTGCCAGCAGCGCCGGGCGGGGATATAATTCACCCCTCCACTTT. Encoded protein: CASSAGRGYNSPLHF.

V usage is TRBV3-1 (or the pseudogene TRBV3-2) and J usage is TRBJ2-2, with 10 bases identical to TRBD2. Germline V lookup: CDR1 LGHDT, CDR2 YNNKEL (reference sequence). The CDR3 is made up of 16 amino acids. Trimming took 4 bases from V and 5 from J; bases not matched to a gene: 7. The DNA of the CDR3 is TGTGCCAGCAGCCTTCTAGCGGGGGCGGGGACCGGGGAGCTGTTTTTT. Protein sequence: CASSLLAGAGTGELFF.

The V and J genes are TRBV4-3 and TRBJ1-2; unclear D gene. The CDR3 totals 12 residues. The V and J ends lost 3 bases and 2 bases respectively, with 4 bases between them. Germline V gives CDR1 LGHNA, CDR2 YSLEER. The CDR3 here is CASSQANYGYTF. In DNA, the CDR3 is TGCGCCAGCAGCCAGGCGAACTATGGCTACACCTTC.

Concerning this clone itself: The junction does not match germline at one end; this may be a read error. The gene calls are TRBV29-1 and TRBJ1-1; the D is unclear. The CDR3 has 15 residues. Germline V lookup: CDR1 SQVTM, CDR2 ANQGSEA. The CDR3 coding sequence is TGTAGCGTCCGTAACTCCCGGGTCGCGAGCACTGAAGCTTTCTTT. This gives the protein CSVRNSRVASTEAFF.

The V call is TRBV28, the J call TRBJ1-3; D may be TRBD1 (5 bases). The germline CDR1 and CDR2 sequences are MDHEN and SYDVKM. V was cut by 6 bases and J by 5 bases, with 14 bases left in between. The CDR3 length is 14 residues. DNA of the CDR3: TGTGCCAGCAGAGGGAGGGGTCGGAGAAACACCATATATTTT. Its translation is CASRGRGRRNTIYF. The entire variable domain, with the rest obtained from reference TRBV28 and TRBJ1-3, is as follows: DVKVTQSSRYLVKRTGEKVFLECVQDMDHENMFWYRQDPGLGLRLIYFSYDVKMKEKGDIPEGYSVSREKKERFSLILESASTNQTSMYLCASRGRGRRNTIYFGEGSWLTVV.

This rearrangement joins TRBV2 to TRBJ2-1, with D possibly TRBD2 on 5 matching bases. Between the trimmed V and J ends, which lost 7 bases and 6 bases, there was a span of 13 bases. The CDR3 length is 13 residues. Per germline, CDR1 SNHLY and CDR2 FYNNEI. The CDR3 region is CASTTGSGNEQFF. The CDR3 DNA sequence: TGTGCCAGCACGACGGGGAGCGGCAATGAGCAGTTCTTC. The variable domain in full, completed from reference TRBV2 and TRBJ2-1, reads EPEVTQTPSHQVTQMGQEVILRCVPISNHLYFYWYRQILGQKVEFLVSFYNNEISEKSEIFDDQFSVERPDGSNFTLKIRSTKLEDSAMYFCASTTGSGNEQFFGPGTRLTVL.

This chain joins TRBV6-1 and TRBJ2-2; 7 bases line up with TRBD1. CDR1 is MNHNS, CDR2 SASEGT, per germline. The CDR3 runs 14 residues. With V trimmed by 6 bases and J by 1 base, 2 bases remained unmatched. The CDR3 loop is CASRGQMNTGELFF. In DNA, the CDR3 is TGTGCCAGCAGGGGACAGATGAACACCGGGGAGCTGTTTTTT.

This clone has just a few counts. This rearrangement joins TRBV10-3 to TRBJ1-4; D ambiguous. V lost 2 bases, J lost 0 bases, and 10 bases lay in between. The CDR3 has 16 amino acids. Germline V lookup: CDR1 ENHRY, CDR2 SYGVKD. CDR3 nucleotide sequence: TGTGCCATCAGTGAGATCTTTGGATCAACTAATGAAAAACTGTTTTTT. It translates to CAISEIFGSTNEKLFF.

This clone was counted between two and nine times. This chain links TRBV11-2 with TRBJ2-7; possible D gene TRBD1, 6 bases. CDR1 is SGHAT and CDR2 is FQNNGV in the germline V gene. This CDR3 contains 16 residues. V lost 5 bases, J lost 2 bases, and 19 bases lay in between. CDR3 nucleotides: TGTGCCAGCAGCATCCGAATTACAGGGCACCCCTACGAGCAGTACGTC. Protein sequence: CASSIRITGHPYEQYV.

The CDR3 DNA sequence: TGTGCCAGCAGCTTTACCCCCTGGGCGGCGGGCAATCAGCCCCAGCATTTT. Translating it yields CASSFTPWAAGNQPQHF. This chain joins TRBV7-2 and TRBJ1-5; D gene uncertain. Trimming shortened V by 3 bases and J by 2 bases, and 17 bases separated the two germline ends. CDR1 and CDR2 (germline): SGHTA, FQGNSA. The CDR3 totals 17 residues.